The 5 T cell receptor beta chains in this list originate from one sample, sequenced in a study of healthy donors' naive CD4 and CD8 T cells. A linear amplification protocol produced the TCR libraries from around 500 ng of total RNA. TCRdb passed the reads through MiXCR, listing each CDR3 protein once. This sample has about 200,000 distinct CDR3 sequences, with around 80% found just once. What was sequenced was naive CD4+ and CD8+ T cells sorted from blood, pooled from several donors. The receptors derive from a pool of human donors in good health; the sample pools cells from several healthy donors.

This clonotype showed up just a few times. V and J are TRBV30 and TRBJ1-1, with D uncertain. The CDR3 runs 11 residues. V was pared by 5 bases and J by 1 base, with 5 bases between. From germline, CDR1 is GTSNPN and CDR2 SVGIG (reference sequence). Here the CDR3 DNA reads TGTGCCTGGGGACGGAACACTGAAGCTTTCTTT. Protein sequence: CAWGRNTEAFF.

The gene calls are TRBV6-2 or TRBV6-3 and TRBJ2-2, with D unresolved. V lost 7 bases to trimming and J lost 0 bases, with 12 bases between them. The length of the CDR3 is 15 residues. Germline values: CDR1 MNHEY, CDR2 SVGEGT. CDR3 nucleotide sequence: TGTGCCAGCAACTTTGGACGGACGAACACCGGGGAGCTGTTTTTT. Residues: CASNFGRTNTGELFF.

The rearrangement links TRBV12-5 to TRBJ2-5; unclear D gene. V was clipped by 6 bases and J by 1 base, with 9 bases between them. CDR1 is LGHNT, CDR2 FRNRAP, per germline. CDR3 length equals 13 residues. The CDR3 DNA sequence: TGTGCTAGTGGCCTGCCCCTCCAAGAGACCCAGTACTTC. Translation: CASGLPLQETQYF.

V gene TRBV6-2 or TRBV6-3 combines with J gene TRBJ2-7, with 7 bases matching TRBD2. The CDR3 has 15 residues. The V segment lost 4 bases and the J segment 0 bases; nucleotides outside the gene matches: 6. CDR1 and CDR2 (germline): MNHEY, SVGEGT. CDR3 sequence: CASSSPGLSSYEQYF. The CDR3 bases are TGTGCCAGCAGTTCTCCGGGACTATCCTCCTACGAGCAGTACTTC.

In DNA form, the CDR3 reads TGTGCCAGTAGTATGCCCAGGACGGCTTTCTTT. Protein: CASSMPRTAFF. The chain employs TRBV19 and TRBJ1-1; D is undetermined. Looked up from germline, CDR1 is LNHDA and CDR2 is SQIVND (reference sequence). This CDR3 has 11 amino acids. Deletions cut 3 bases from V and 11 bases from J, with 10 bases between.